The 6 T cell receptor beta chains below all came from one sample that was sequenced in a study of blood T cell repertoires in COVID-19. Measured with immunoSEQ multiplex PCR; TCRdb has only the in-frame clones, and not every one. The table has about 150,000 clones, roughly 77% seen once. The material sequenced was peripheral blood. Every receptor here comes from a woman aged 70-85 years with COVID-19, enrolled during active disease.

This chain uses TRBV7-9 with TRBJ1-4, with D possibly being TRBD1 (6 bases). Trimming pared 3 bases from V and 8 bases from J, leaving 19 bases between. CDR1 SEHNR and CDR2 FQNEAQ come from the germline V gene (reference sequence). CDR3 length: 16 residues. CDR3 nucleotides: TGTGCCAGCAGCTTGGGGGGGCTAGTAGATCACGAAAAACTGTTTTTT. This gives the protein CASSLGGLVDHEKLFF.

The rearrangement links TRBV2 to TRBJ1-5; 10 positions agree with TRBD1. Germline V lookup: CDR1 SNHLY, CDR2 FYNNEI. V dropped 5 bases and J dropped 4; count of bases not matched to a gene: 14. There are 18 residues in the CDR3. CDR3: CASSPRLGTGVNNQPQHF. The CDR3 bases are TGTGCCAGCAGTCCCCGGCTCGGGACAGGGGTAAATAATCAGCCCCAGCATTTT.

The genes are TRBV6-2 or TRBV6-3 and TRBJ2-1; 9 nucleotides align to TRBD2. The CDR3 runs to 16 residues. Germline trimming cut 6 bases from V and 5 bases from J; bases unmatched to any gene: 11. Germline V CDR1 and CDR2: MNHEY, SVGEGT. The CDR3 coding sequence is TGTGCCAGCAGCCCCAGAGGAGCGGGGGGCCACAATGAGCAGTTCTTC. It encodes CASSPRGAGGHNEQFF.

The chain combines TRBV6-1 with TRBJ1-4, with a weak D call TRBD1 (6 bases). The CDR3 is 15 amino acids. CDR1 is MNHNS, CDR2 SASEGT, per germline. The V and J ends lost 1 base and 7 bases respectively, with 13 bases between them. CDR3 nucleotides: TGTGCCAGCAGTGAAGAGGGGGGGGCGACTGAAAAACTGTTTTTT. Residues: CASSEEGGATEKLFF.

Here the CDR3 reads CASSEGTSSVYEQYF. CDR3 DNA: TGCGCCAGCAGCGAAGGGACTAGTAGTGTGTACGAGCAGTACTTC. The V gene is TRBV5-1, the J gene TRBJ2-7, with 8 bases lining up with TRBD2. V lost 4 bases, J lost 4 bases, and 10 bases stayed unmatched. CDR1 is SGHRS and CDR2 is YFSETQ in the germline V gene. The CDR3 runs to 15 residues.

The chain employs TRBV30 and TRBJ1-2; D unclear. Per the germline V gene, CDR1 is GTSNPN and CDR2 is SVGIG (reference sequence). CDR3 length: 11 residues. The V end lost 4 bases, the J end lost 5 bases, and 8 bases lay between the germline ends. The CDR3 nucleotides read TGTGCCTGGACGGCAGGTTATGGCTACACCTTC. It is translated as CAWTAGYGYTF. Together with reference TRBV30 and TRBJ1-2, the CDR3 gives the full variable domain: SQTIHQWPATLVQPVGSPLSLECTVEGTSNPNLYWYRQAAGRGLQLLFYSVGIGQISSEVPQNLSASRPQDRQFILSSKKLLLSDSGFYLCAWTAGYGYTFGSGTRLTVV.